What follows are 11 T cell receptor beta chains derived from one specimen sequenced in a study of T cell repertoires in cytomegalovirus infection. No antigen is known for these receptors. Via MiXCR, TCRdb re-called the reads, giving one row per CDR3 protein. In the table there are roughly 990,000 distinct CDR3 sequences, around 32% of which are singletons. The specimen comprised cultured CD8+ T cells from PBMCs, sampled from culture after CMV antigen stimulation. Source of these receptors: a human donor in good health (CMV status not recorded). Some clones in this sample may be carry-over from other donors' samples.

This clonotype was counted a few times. CDR3 residues: CASSSTGPTQYF. The DNA of the CDR3 is TGTGCCAGCAGCTCGACCGGCCCTACTCAATACTTC. This chain links TRBV12-3 or TRBV12-4 with TRBJ2-7; D gene ambiguous. This CDR3 region has 12 residues. Between the trimmed V and J ends, which lost 6 bases and 13 bases, there was a span of 19 bases.

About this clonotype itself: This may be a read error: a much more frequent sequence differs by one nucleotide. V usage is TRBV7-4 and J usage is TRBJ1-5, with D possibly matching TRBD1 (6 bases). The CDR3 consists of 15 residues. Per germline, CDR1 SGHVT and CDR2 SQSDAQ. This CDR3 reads CASSPQGLGNRPQHF. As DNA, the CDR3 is TGTGCCAGCAGCCCTCAGGGGTTAGGGAATCGGCCCCAGCATTTT.

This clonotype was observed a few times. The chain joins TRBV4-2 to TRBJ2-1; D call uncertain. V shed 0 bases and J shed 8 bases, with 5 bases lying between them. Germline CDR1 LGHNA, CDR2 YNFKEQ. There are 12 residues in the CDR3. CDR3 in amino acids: CASSQERDEQFF. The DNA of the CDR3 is TGTGCCAGCAGCCAAGAAAGGGATGAGCAGTTCTTC.

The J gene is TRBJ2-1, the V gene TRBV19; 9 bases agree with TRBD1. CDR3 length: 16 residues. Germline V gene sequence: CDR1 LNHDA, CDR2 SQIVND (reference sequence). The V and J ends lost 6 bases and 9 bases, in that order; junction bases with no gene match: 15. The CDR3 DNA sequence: TGTGCCAGTAGGAGAGAGTCGGGACAGGGATGGGCTGAGCAGTTCTTC. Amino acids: CASRRESGQGWAEQFF.

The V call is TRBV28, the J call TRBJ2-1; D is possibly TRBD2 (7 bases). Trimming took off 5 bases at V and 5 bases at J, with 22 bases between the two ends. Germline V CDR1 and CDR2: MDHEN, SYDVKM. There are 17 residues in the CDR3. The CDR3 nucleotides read TGTGCCAGCAGTGATGACTCGGCGGGGGCCGTGGACAATGAGCAGTTCTTC. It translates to CASSDDSAGAVDNEQFF.

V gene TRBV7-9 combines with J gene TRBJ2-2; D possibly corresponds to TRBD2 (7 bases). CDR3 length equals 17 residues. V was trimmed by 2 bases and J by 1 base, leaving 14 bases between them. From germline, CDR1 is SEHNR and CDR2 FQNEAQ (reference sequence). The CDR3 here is CASSLRGGGRNTGELFF. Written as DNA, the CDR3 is TGTGCCAGCAGCTTACGAGGCGGGGGCCGGAACACCGGGGAGCTGTTTTTT.

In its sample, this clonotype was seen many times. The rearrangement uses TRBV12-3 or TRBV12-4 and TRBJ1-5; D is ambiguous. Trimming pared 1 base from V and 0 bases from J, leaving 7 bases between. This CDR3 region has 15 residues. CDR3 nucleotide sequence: TGTGCCAGCAGTTTAGGAGGTCTTAGCAATCAGCCCCAGCATTTT. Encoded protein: CASSLGGLSNQPQHF.

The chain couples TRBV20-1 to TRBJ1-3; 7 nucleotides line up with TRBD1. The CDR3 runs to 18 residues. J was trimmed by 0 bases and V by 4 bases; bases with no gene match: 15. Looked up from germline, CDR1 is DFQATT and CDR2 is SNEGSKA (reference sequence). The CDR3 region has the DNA TGCAGTGCTATTCATCGACGACAGGGACCAGACTCTGGAAACACCATATATTTT. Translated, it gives CSAIHRRQGPDSGNTIYF.

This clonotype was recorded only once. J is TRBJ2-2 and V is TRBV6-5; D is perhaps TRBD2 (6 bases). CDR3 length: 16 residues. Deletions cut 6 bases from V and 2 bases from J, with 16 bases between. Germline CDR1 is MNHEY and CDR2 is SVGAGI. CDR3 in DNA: TGTGCCAGCAGCCCTGTGGTAGCGGTTAACACCGGGGAGCTGTTTTTT. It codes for CASSPVVAVNTGELFF.

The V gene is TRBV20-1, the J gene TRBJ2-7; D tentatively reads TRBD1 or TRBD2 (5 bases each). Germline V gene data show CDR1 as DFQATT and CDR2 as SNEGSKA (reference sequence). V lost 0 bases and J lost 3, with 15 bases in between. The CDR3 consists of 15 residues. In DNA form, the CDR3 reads TGCAGTGCTAGAGATCGGGACGCGACCGTCTACGAGCAGTACTTC. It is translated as CSARDRDATVYEQYF.

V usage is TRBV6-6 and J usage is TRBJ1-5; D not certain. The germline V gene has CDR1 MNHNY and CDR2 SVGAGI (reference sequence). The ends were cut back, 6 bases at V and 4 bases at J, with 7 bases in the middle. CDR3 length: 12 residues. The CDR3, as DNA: TGTGCCAGCAGAACCACTAATCAGCCCCAGCATTTT. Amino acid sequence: CASRTTNQPQHF.